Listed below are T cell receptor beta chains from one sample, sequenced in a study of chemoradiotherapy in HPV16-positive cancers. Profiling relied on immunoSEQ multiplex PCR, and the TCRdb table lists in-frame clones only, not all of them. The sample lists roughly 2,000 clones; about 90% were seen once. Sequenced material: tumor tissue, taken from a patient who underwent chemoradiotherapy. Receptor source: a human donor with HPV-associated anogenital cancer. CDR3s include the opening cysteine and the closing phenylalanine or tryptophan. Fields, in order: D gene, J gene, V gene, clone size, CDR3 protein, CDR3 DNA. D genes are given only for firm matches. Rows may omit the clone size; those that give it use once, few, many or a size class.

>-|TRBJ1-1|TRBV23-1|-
CASSGRQNTEAFF
TGCGCCAGCAGTGGTCGACAGAACACTGAAGCTTTCTTT
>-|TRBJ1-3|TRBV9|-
CASRGPGNTIYF
TGTGCCAGCAGAGGTCCTGGAAACACCATATATTTT
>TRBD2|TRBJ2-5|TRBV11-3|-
CASTTRTSGQETQYF
TGTGCCAGCACCACTCGGACTAGCGGCCAAGAGACCCAGTACTTC
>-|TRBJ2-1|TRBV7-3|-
CASSLGKAGGNYNEQFF
TGTGCCAGCAGCCTGGGGAAAGCGGGCGGGAATTACAATGAGCAGTTCTTC
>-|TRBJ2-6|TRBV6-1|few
CARGDSGANVLTF
TGTGCCAGGGGCGACTCTGGGGCCAACGTCCTGACTTTC
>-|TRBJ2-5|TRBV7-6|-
CASSLARARGGSQYF
TGTGCCAGCAGCTTAGCCCGGGCTAGGGGCGGGTCCCAGTACTTC
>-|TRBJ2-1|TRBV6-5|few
CASSSRQPNEQFF
TGTGCCAGCAGTTCACGGCAGCCCAATGAGCAGTTCTTC
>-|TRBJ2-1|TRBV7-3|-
CASSPLGFNEQFF
TGTGCCAGCAGCCCACTCGGATTCAATGAGCAGTTCTTC
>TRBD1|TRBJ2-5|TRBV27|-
CASSPPGTVIETQYF
TGTGCCAGCAGTCCCCCGGGGACAGTGATAGAGACCCAGTACTTC
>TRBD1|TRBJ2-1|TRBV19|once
CATRQGLRDEQFF
TGTGCCACCCGACAGGGTTTGAGGGATGAGCAGTTCTTC
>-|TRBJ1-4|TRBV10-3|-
CAISESAGLDEKLFF
TGTGCCATCAGTGAGTCGGCAGGGTTAGATGAAAAACTGTTTTTT
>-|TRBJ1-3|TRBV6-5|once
CASSYGGSGNTIYF
TGTGCCAGCAGCTACGGAGGCTCTGGAAACACCATATATTTT
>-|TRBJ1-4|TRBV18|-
CASSNNEKLFF
TGTGCCAGCTCCAATAATGAAAAACTGTTTTTT
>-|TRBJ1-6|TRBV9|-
CASSARSSYNSPLHF
TGTGCCAGCAGCGCTCGGTCCTCCTATAATTCACCCCTCCACTTT
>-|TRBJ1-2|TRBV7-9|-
CASSPEGPYGYTF
TGTGCCAGCAGCCCTGAGGGGCCCTATGGCTACACCTTC
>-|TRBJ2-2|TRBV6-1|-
CASNGQTNTGELFF
TGTGCCAGCAACGGGCAGACGAACACCGGGGAGCTGTTTTTT
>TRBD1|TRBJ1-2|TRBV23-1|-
CASSQSQGPDLYGYTF
TGCGCCAGCAGTCAATCACAGGGGCCGGACTTGTATGGCTACACCTTC
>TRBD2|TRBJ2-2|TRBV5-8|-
CASSFSSGRAGELFF
TGTGCCAGCAGCTTCTCTAGCGGGAGGGCCGGGGAGCTGTTTTTT
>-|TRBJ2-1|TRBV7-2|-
CASSKTGQRGQFF
TGTGCCAGCAGCAAGACGGGACAACGAGGGCAGTTCTTC
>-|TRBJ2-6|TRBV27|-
CASANLSSGANVLTF
TGTGCCAGCGCAAACCTGAGCTCTGGGGCCAACGTCCTGACTTTC
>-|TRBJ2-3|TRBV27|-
CASRLTKGILTDTQYF
TGTGCCAGCAGATTAACAAAAGGGATCCTCACAGATACGCAGTATTTT
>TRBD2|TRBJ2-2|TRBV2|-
CASSESGGRTGELFF
TGTGCCAGCAGTGAATCTGGCGGGAGGACCGGGGAGCTGTTTTTT
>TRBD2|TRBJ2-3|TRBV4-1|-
CASSLLATSGTTDTQYF
TGCGCCAGCAGCCTCCTAGCGACTAGCGGAACCACAGATACGCAGTATTTT
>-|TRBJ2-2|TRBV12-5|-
CASGLNPGEGIGELFF
TGTGCTAGTGGTTTAAATCCGGGGGAAGGGATCGGGGAGCTGTTTTTT
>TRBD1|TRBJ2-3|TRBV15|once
CATSSRDRGPDTQYF
TGTGCCACCAGCAGCCGGGACAGGGGGCCTGATACGCAGTATTTT
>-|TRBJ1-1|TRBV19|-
CASSIAGGISEAFF
TGTGCCAGTAGTATAGCCGGAGGGATTTCCGAAGCTTTCTTT
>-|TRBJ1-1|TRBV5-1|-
CASSLAPGTPNTEAFF
TGCGCCAGCAGCTTGGCCCCCGGGACACCGAACACTGAAGCTTTCTTT
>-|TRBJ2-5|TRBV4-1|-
CASSQDPGRRQETQYF
TGCGCCAGCAGCCAAGATCCCGGAAGACGCCAAGAGACCCAGTACTTC
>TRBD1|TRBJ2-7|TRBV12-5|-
CASGLDPGTGGVEQYF
TGTGCTAGTGGTTTGGACCCCGGGACAGGAGGGGTCGAGCAGTACTTC
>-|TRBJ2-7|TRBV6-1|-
CASSDQGRYEQYF
TGTGCCAGCAGTGATCAGGGCCGGTACGAGCAGTACTTC
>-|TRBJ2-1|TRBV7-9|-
CASSFGITGNEQFF
TGTGCCAGCAGCTTCGGCATCACGGGGAATGAGCAGTTCTTC
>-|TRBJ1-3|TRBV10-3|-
CAISEIGGNTIYF
TGTGCCATCAGTGAAATCGGTGGAAACACCATATATTTT
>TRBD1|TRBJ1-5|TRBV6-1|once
CASSEDRGGNQPQHF
TGTGCCAGCAGTGAGGACAGGGGTGGCAATCAGCCCCAGCATTTT
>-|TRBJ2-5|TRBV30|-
CAWTIQETQYF
TGTGCCTGGACAATCCAAGAGACCCAGTACTTC
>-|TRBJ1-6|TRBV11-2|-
CASSLAEPNSPLHF
TGTGCCAGCAGCTTGGCAGAGCCGAATTCACCCCTCCACTTT
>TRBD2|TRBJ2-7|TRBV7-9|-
CASSTTSGPKLSYEQYF
TGTGCCAGCAGCACGACTAGCGGGCCCAAACTCTCCTACGAGCAGTACTTC